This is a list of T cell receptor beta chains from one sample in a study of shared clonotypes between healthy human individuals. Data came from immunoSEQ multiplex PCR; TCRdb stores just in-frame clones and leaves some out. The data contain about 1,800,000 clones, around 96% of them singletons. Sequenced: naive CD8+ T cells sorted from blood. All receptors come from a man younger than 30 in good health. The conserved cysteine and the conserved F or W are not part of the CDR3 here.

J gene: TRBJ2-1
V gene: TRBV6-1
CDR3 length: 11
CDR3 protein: ASRSRGHNEQF

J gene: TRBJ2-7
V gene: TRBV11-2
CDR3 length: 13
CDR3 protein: ASSLEEGKSYEQY

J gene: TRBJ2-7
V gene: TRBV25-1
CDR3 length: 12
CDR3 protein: ASSAPGLAYEQY

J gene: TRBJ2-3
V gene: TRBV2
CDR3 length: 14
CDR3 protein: ASRRLAGGLTDTQY

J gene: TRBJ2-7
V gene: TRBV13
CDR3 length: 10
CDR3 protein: ASSSTGYEQY

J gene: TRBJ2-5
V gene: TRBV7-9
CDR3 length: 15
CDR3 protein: ASSLAYASGAQETQY

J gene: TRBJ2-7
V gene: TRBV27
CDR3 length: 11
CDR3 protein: ASSVGDRYEQY

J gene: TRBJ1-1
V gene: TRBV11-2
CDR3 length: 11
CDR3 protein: ASSLGGDTGAF

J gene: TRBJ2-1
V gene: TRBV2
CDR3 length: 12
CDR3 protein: ASRDGGSYNEQF

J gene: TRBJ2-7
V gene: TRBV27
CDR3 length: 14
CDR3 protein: ASSFSVGDSTYEQY

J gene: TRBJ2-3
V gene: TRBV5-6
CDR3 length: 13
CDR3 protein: ASSFLTSGRDTQY

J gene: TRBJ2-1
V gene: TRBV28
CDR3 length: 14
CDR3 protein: ASSSGGGQLFNEQF

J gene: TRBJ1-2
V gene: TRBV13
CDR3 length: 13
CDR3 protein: ASSLGQGAFYGYT

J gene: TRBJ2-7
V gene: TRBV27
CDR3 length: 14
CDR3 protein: ASSLSAGEKTFSPY

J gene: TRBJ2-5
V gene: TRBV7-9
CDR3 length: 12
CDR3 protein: ASSLGQGQETQY

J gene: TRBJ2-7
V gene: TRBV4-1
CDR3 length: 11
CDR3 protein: ASSRRREVEQY

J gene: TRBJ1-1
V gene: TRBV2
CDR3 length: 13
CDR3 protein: ASSEGAASNTEAF